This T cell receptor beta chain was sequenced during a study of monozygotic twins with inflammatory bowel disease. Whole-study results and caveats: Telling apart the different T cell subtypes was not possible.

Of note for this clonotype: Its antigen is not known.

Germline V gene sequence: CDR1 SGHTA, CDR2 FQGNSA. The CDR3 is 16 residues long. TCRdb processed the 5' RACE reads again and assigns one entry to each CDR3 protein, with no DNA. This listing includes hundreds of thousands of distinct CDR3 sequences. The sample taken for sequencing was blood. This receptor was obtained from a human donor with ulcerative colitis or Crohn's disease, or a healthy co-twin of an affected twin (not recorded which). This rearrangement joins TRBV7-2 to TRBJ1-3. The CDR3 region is CASSTQRSNGLDTIYF.